These 25 T cell receptor beta chains were sequenced from one sample in a study of vaccination effects on CD4 cells after COVID-19. Their antigens are not known. Sequencing used immunoSEQ multiplex PCR; TCRdb keeps in-frame clones, though not all of them. The sample has roughly 30,000 clones; 72% are singletons. With the ViraFEST assay, the study expanded antigen-specific CD4+ T cells using viral peptide pools, then sequenced them. Following culture for roughly 10 days, CD4+ T cells were isolated. A positive SARS-CoV-2 PCR test fell between March and December 2020. Sequences were derived from CD4+ T cells from PBMCs cultured with a peptide pool, sampled before COVID-19 vaccination. These TCRs come from a human donor who had a prior SARS-CoV-2 infection.

This clone appeared a few times. The CDR3 here is CASSHWDRPKGGSLHF. The CDR3 bases are TGTGCCAGCAGCCACTGGGACAGGCCTAAAGGGGGATCCCTCCACTTT. This chain connects TRBV3-1 (or the pseudogene TRBV3-2) to TRBJ1-6, with TRBD1 identical over 8 bases. The CDR3 sequence is 16 residues long. V shed 3 bases, J shed 14 bases, and the junction held 15 bases outside the gene matches. CDR1 LGHDT and CDR2 YNNKEL come from the germline V gene (reference sequence).

Concerning this clone: Other DNA sequences in this sample translate to the same CDR3. The J gene is TRBJ2-3, the V gene TRBV27; 7 positions match TRBD2. The CDR3 runs 13 residues. The J segment lost 3 bases and the V segment lost 4 bases, leaving 1 base of the junction unmatched. Germline assignment: CDR1 MNHEY and CDR2 SMNVEV (reference sequence). The CDR3 DNA is TGTGCCAGCAGTTCGCGGGGGACAGATACGCAGTATTTT. It encodes CASSSRGTDTQYF.

The rearrangement links TRBV5-1 to TRBJ1-1; D remains unclear. Germline V gene sequence: CDR1 SGHRS, CDR2 YFSETQ. The CDR3 has 16 amino acids. Trimming cost V 0 bases and J 1 base, with 13 bases left between them. The CDR3 sequence is CASSLGAGGGNTEAFF. CDR3 bases: TGCGCCAGCAGCTTGGGGGCAGGCGGAGGGAACACTGAAGCTTTCTTT.

The chain couples TRBV18 to TRBJ1-3; D possibly corresponds to TRBD1 (5 bases). The CDR3 is made up of 15 amino acids. CDR1 and CDR2 from the germline V gene are KGHSH and LQKENI. V lost 3 bases and J lost 3, with 12 bases in between. The CDR3 DNA reads as TGTGCCAGCTCACCTAGCCTTGACAGTGGAAACACCATATATTTT. It encodes CASSPSLDSGNTIYF.

This rearrangement joins TRBV5-1 to TRBJ2-2, with 10 nucleotides matching TRBD2. Trimming at V came to 3 bases and at J to 7 bases, leaving 9 bases not matched to a gene. The length of the CDR3 is 16 residues. The V gene's germline CDR1 is SGHRS and CDR2 YFSETQ. The chain's CDR3 is CASSSRGGLANGELFF. DNA for the CDR3: TGCGCCAGCAGCTCTCGGGGGGGACTAGCGAACGGGGAGCTGTTTTTT.

The chain is built from TRBV5-1 and TRBJ2-7; possible D gene TRBD1, 8 bases. CDR1 is SGHRS and CDR2 is YFSETQ in the germline V gene. This CDR3 is built from 17 residues. The V end was cut by 1 base, the J end by 2 bases, with 19 bases between. CDR3 amino acids: CASSLSLGQGGTYEQYF. For the CDR3, the DNA is TGCGCCAGCAGCTTGTCCCTAGGACAGGGAGGGACCTACGAGCAGTACTTC.

The V call is TRBV7-2, the J call TRBJ2-5; 8 nucleotides agree with TRBD2. Losses at the gene ends were 10 bases for V and 4 bases for J; bases not matched to a gene: 11. Germline loops: CDR1 SGHTA, CDR2 FQGNSA. The CDR3 consists of 14 residues. The chain's CDR3 is CATGSGGARETQYF. CDR3 sequence (DNA): TGTGCCACCGGGAGCGGGGGCGCCCGAGAGACCCAGTACTTC.

V gene TRBV11-3 combines with J gene TRBJ2-3, with D uncertain. The CDR3 is 13 amino acids. V was shortened by 1 base and J by 5 bases, with 7 bases between the two germline ends. Per the germline V gene, CDR1 is SGHNT and CDR2 is YENEEA. The CDR3 coding sequence is TGTGCCAGCAGCTTAGTCTCAGGAGATACGCAGTATTTT. This encodes CASSLVSGDTQYF.

This clone has a handful of counts. The chain carries TRBV18 and TRBJ1-1; 9 nucleotides agree with TRBD1. CDR1 and CDR2 (germline): KGHSH, LQKENI. The trim removed 5 bases at V and 4 bases at J, leaving 8 bases unmatched. The CDR3 is made up of 15 amino acids. The CDR3 coding sequence is TGTGCCAGCTCAAAGACACAGGGGGCGATCACTGAAGCTTTCTTT. This translates into CASSKTQGAITEAFF.

This clone was detected only a few times. V gene TRBV18 combines with J gene TRBJ1-5, with 7 bases fitting TRBD1. Trimming at V came to 9 bases and at J to 4 bases, leaving 9 bases not matched to a gene. The germline V gene encodes CDR1 KGHSH and CDR2 LQKENI. This CDR3 is 14 amino acids long. In nucleotides, the CDR3 is TGTGCCAGACCGGGGGGACAGAAAAATCAGCCCCAGCATTTT. It codes for CARPGGQKNQPQHF.

V usage is TRBV10-2 and J usage is TRBJ1-2; 11 bases agree with TRBD1. V lost 7 bases to trimming and J lost 2 bases; unmatched junction nucleotides: 6. The CDR3 contains 15 residues. The germline CDR1 and CDR2 sequences are WSHSY and SAAADI. The chain's CDR3 is CASTPGTGGNYGYTF. CDR3 DNA: TGCGCCAGCACTCCCGGGACAGGGGGGAACTATGGCTACACCTTC.

There are a few counts of this clone. The V and J genes are TRBV7-3 and TRBJ2-3; weak D call: TRBD2 (5 bases). Germline CDR1 reads SGHTA; CDR2 reads FQGTGA. Trimming removed 2 bases from V and 6 bases from J, with 18 bases in between. This CDR3 has 16 amino acids. CDR3 loop: CASSLGHQLGLDTQYF. CDR3 coding DNA: TGTGCCAGCAGCTTAGGTCATCAACTAGGCTTGGATACGCAGTATTTT.

V usage is TRBV9 and J usage is TRBJ2-7, with TRBD2 identical over 14 bases. Germline CDR1 SGDLS, CDR2 YYNGEE. The CDR3 runs 17 residues. V lost 2 bases, J lost 7 bases, and 11 bases stayed unmatched. Written as DNA, the CDR3 is TGTGCCAGCAGCGTGAGGGGACTAGCGGGAGCTAGAAGGGAGCAGTACTTC. This sequence encodes CASSVRGLAGARREQYF.

The CDR3 DNA reads TGTGCCAGCAGCTCGAGACAGGGGCGAGGCGAGACCTTC. Residues: CASSSRQGRGETF. The rearrangement links TRBV5-4 to TRBJ1-2; 8 nucleotides align to TRBD1. With 3 bases clipped from V and 14 bases from J, the junction kept 12 bases outside the gene matches. The CDR3 runs to 13 residues. CDR1 is SGHNT, CDR2 YYREEE, per germline (reference sequence). The whole variable domain, filled in from reference TRBV5-4 and TRBJ1-2, reads ETGVTQSPTHLIKTRGQQVTLRCSSQSGHNTVSWYQQALGQGPQFIFQYYREEENGRGNFPPRFSGLQFPNYSSELNVNALELDDSALYLCASSSRQGRGETFGSGTRLTVV.

The V call is TRBV29-1, the J call TRBJ1-4, with D possibly TRBD1 on 6 matching bases. The CDR3 contains 14 residues. Germline V lookup: CDR1 SQVTM, CDR2 ANQGSEA. The V and J ends lost 7 bases and 4 bases respectively, with 16 bases between them. The CDR3 DNA follows: TGCAGCGCGGGGGGCGTCGGGGGTAATGAAAAACTGTTTTTT. Residues: CSAGGVGGNEKLFF.

This rearrangement joins TRBV2 to TRBJ2-1, with TRBD1 identical over 9 bases. Germline V gene data show CDR1 as SNHLY and CDR2 as FYNNEI. The junction had 3 bases not matched to a gene; V was cut back by 6 bases and J by 9 bases. The CDR3 contains 12 residues. The DNA of the CDR3 is TGTGCCAGCAGCGACAGGGGGATTGAGCAGTTCTTC. Its protein product is CASSDRGIEQFF.

The chain is built from TRBV28 and TRBJ1-6; a weak D match, TRBD1 (5 bases). Germline assignment: CDR1 MDHEN and CDR2 SYDVKM. This CDR3 region has 15 residues. Trimming took off 2 bases at V and 4 bases at J, with 9 bases between the two ends. DNA for the CDR3: TGTGCCAGCAGTTTAGGGGGGGGTTATAATTCACCCCTCCACTTT. This codes for CASSLGGGYNSPLHF.

This clone was seen a few times. The rearrangement links TRBV7-3 to TRBJ2-5, with a weak D call TRBD2 (5 bases). Trimming shortened V by 0 bases and J by 5 bases, and 13 bases separated the two germline ends. The CDR3 runs 15 residues. Germline V CDR1 and CDR2: SGHTA, FQGTGA. This CDR3 reads CASSLTSSWRETQYF. Here the CDR3 DNA reads TGTGCCAGCAGCTTAACCTCCTCCTGGAGGGAGACCCAGTACTTC.

The chain has TRBV21-1 and TRBJ2-1; TRBD2 was called by the table and not checked on the DNA. TRBV21-1 counts as a pseudogene. The CDR3 contains 14 residues. CDR3 loop: CASSNGNSGGEQFF. CDR3 sequence (DNA): TGTGCCAGCAGCAATGGTAATAGCGGAGGGGAGCAGTTCTTC.

The rearrangement uses TRBV5-6 and TRBJ2-1; TRBD2 matches at 7 bases. CDR1 and CDR2 (germline): SGHDT, YYEEEE. This CDR3 has 18 residues. Trimming at V came to 2 bases and at J to 0 bases, leaving 11 bases not matched to a gene. The DNA for the CDR3 is TGTGCCAGCAGCTTTTCACGGGGGGTCTCGAGCTCCTACAATGAGCAGTTCTTC. Translated, it gives CASSFSRGVSSSYNEQFF.

This rearrangement joins TRBV5-4 to TRBJ2-3; D ambiguous. Germline V lookup: CDR1 SGHNT, CDR2 YYREEE (reference sequence). The CDR3 sequence is 16 residues long. V was trimmed by 2 bases and J by 1 base, leaving 14 bases between them. CDR3 region: CASSFWSGPGTDTQYF. The CDR3 DNA reads as TGTGCCAGCAGCTTCTGGAGTGGGCCCGGCACAGATACGCAGTATTTT. Full variable domain (outside the CDR3, taken from reference TRBV5-4 and TRBJ2-3): ETGVTQSPTHLIKTRGQQVTLRCSSQSGHNTVSWYQQALGQGPQFIFQYYREEENGRGNFPPRFSGLQFPNYSSELNVNALELDDSALYLCASSFWSGPGTDTQYFGPGTRLTVL.

This clone turned up a few times. The chain links TRBV3-1 (or the pseudogene TRBV3-2) to TRBJ1-6; D gene ambiguous. CDR1 is LGHDT, CDR2 YNNKEL, per germline (reference sequence). This CDR3 is built from 15 residues. V was trimmed by 1 base and J by 7 bases, leaving 11 bases between them. The chain's CDR3 is CASSQVGGGNSPLHF. The DNA for the CDR3 is TGTGCCAGCAGCCAAGTGGGCGGTGGGAATTCACCCCTCCACTTT.

The gene calls are TRBV2 and TRBJ2-5, with 11 bases fitting TRBD1. J gave up 0 bases and V 6 bases, and 3 bases lay outside the gene matches. CDR1 and CDR2 (germline): SNHLY, FYNNEI. The CDR3 totals 15 residues. The CDR3 here is CASSRDRGYQETQYF. DNA for the CDR3: TGTGCCAGCAGCCGGGACAGGGGGTACCAAGAGACCCAGTACTTC.

This chain links TRBV7-2 with TRBJ2-1; 8 bases map to TRBD1. V was clipped by 5 bases and J by 4 bases; unmatched bases: 7. From germline, CDR1 is SGHTA and CDR2 FQGNSA. The CDR3 spans 15 residues. The CDR3 DNA reads as TGTGCCAGCAGCCCCCGACAGGGGAATTACAATGAGCAGTTCTTC. It specifies CASSPRQGNYNEQFF.

The chain couples TRBV10-3 to TRBJ2-7; 7 nucleotides agree with TRBD1. The CDR3 totals 14 residues. Trimming at V came to 5 bases and at J to 0 bases, leaving 4 bases not matched to a gene. Germline V gene data show CDR1 as ENHRY and CDR2 as SYGVKD. This chain's CDR3 is CAISLDRVSYEQYF. The CDR3 DNA reads as TGTGCCATCAGTCTTGACAGGGTCTCCTACGAGCAGTACTTC.